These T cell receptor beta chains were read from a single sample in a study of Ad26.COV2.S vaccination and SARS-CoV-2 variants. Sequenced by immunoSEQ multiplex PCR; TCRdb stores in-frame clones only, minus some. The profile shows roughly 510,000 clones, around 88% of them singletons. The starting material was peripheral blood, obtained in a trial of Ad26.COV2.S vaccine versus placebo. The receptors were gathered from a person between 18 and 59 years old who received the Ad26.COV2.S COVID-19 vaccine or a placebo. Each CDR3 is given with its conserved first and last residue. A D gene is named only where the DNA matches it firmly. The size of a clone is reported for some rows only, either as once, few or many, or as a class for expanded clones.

CDR3 DNA: TGTGCCAGCAGCTACCTTCGGAGTCGCGAGCAGTACTTC
CDR3 protein: CASSYLRSREQYF
D gene: NA
clone size: once
J gene: TRBJ2-7
V gene: TRBV28

CDR3 DNA: TGTGCCAGCAGTCGCTTATACTCGAACACTGAAGCTTTCTTT
CDR3 protein: CASSRLYSNTEAFF
D gene: NA
clone size: NA
J gene: TRBJ1-1
V gene: TRBV28

CDR3 DNA: TGTGCCAGCAGCGTAGCTCCCGGGGGCAACACTGAAGCTTTCTTT
CDR3 protein: CASSVAPGGNTEAFF
D gene: NA
clone size: NA
J gene: TRBJ1-1
V gene: TRBV9

CDR3 DNA: TGTGCCAGCACGGGACTAGCGGGTAACACCGGGGAGCTGTTTTTT
CDR3 protein: CASTGLAGNTGELFF
D gene: TRBD2
clone size: few
J gene: TRBJ2-2
V gene: TRBV27

CDR3 DNA: TGTGCCAGCAGCTTAGTATCCGGGGGCGAGTTCTTC
CDR3 protein: CASSLVSGGEFF
D gene: NA
clone size: once
J gene: TRBJ2-1
V gene: TRBV7-9

CDR3 DNA: TGTGCCAGCGATGAAACGGGGCAGTTGGGGGGCCGTGCTTTCTTT
CDR3 protein: CASDETGQLGGRAFF
D gene: NA
clone size: NA
J gene: TRBJ1-1
V gene: TRBV28

CDR3 DNA: TGTGCCAGCAGGCCCGGGGGGACCGGTGCGGGCTACACCTTC
CDR3 protein: CASRPGGTGAGYTF
D gene: NA
clone size: NA
J gene: TRBJ1-2
V gene: TRBV28

CDR3 DNA: TGTGCCAGCAGCTTACGGTCTCTGGTCTGGGCGACCTACGAGCAGTACTTC
CDR3 protein: CASSLRSLVWATYEQYF
D gene: NA
clone size: NA
J gene: TRBJ2-7
V gene: TRBV7-8

CDR3 DNA: TGTGCCACCGAGCCGGGAGGTGTACCCAGGGGAGGTTATGAGCAGTTCTTC
CDR3 protein: CATEPGGVPRGGYEQFF
D gene: NA
clone size: once
J gene: TRBJ2-1
V gene: TRBV28

CDR3 DNA: TGCAGCGTTGGGACAGGGCCAGATACGCAGTATTTT
CDR3 protein: CSVGTGPDTQYF
D gene: TRBD1
clone size: NA
J gene: TRBJ2-3
V gene: TRBV29-1

CDR3 DNA: TGTGCCAGCAGCCAAGATACAGGGGCAGATACGCAGTATTTT
CDR3 protein: CASSQDTGADTQYF
D gene: TRBD1
clone size: NA
J gene: TRBJ2-3
V gene: TRBV3-1/TRBV3-2

CDR3 DNA: TGTGCCAGCAGCTCGCGGACAGCCGGGAACACTGAAGCTTTCTTT
CDR3 protein: CASSSRTAGNTEAFF
D gene: NA
clone size: NA
J gene: TRBJ1-1
V gene: TRBV7-2

CDR3 DNA: TGTGCCAGCAGCTTGGGGTGGTCACTAGCGGGAGGGTCCAATGAGCAGTTCTTC
CDR3 protein: CASSLGWSLAGGSNEQFF
D gene: TRBD2
clone size: NA
J gene: TRBJ2-1
V gene: TRBV11-2

CDR3 DNA: TGTGCCAGCAGCTTAGGCTCTAACCCGAACACCGGGGAGCTGTTTTTT
CDR3 protein: CASSLGSNPNTGELFF
D gene: NA
clone size: NA
J gene: TRBJ2-2
V gene: TRBV11-3

CDR3 DNA: TGTGCCAGCAGCTTAGGTATCCAGGGGGCGGCAGATACGCAGTATTTT
CDR3 protein: CASSLGIQGAADTQYF
D gene: TRBD1
clone size: NA
J gene: TRBJ2-3
V gene: TRBV11-3

CDR3 DNA: TGTGCCAGTAACCAGGACAGGGGTAAGACTGAAGCTTTCTTT
CDR3 protein: CASNQDRGKTEAFF
D gene: TRBD1
clone size: once
J gene: TRBJ1-1
V gene: TRBV19

CDR3 DNA: TGTGCCAGCAGTTATGCAGCGCCCACCGGGGAGCTGTTTTTT
CDR3 protein: CASSYAAPTGELFF
D gene: NA
clone size: NA
J gene: TRBJ2-2
V gene: TRBV6-2/TRBV6-3

CDR3 DNA: TGTGCCACCAGCAAACGAGGGGGCGAAGAGACCCAGTACTTC
CDR3 protein: CATSKRGGEETQYF
D gene: TRBD1
clone size: NA
J gene: TRBJ2-5
V gene: TRBV15

CDR3 DNA: TGCGCCAGCAGCCAGGGCGGCAGCAGGACCGGGGAGCTGTTTTTT
CDR3 protein: CASSQGGSRTGELFF
D gene: NA
clone size: NA
J gene: TRBJ2-2
V gene: TRBV4-3

CDR3 DNA: TGTGCCATCAGTGGGGAAATTAGTCAGGGGCGTAACTATGGCTACACCTTC
CDR3 protein: CAISGEISQGRNYGYTF
D gene: NA
clone size: NA
J gene: TRBJ1-2
V gene: TRBV10-3

CDR3 DNA: TGTGCCAGCAGCCCCCGGGGGGGCGGCAATCAGCCCCAGCATTTT
CDR3 protein: CASSPRGGGNQPQHF
D gene: NA
clone size: NA
J gene: TRBJ1-5
V gene: TRBV7-9

CDR3 DNA: TGTGCCAGCTCATGGTGGGGACTAGAGAACACCGGGGAGCTGTTTTTT
CDR3 protein: CASSWWGLENTGELFF
D gene: TRBD2
clone size: NA
J gene: TRBJ2-2
V gene: TRBV18

CDR3 DNA: TGTGCCAGCAGACTAGCGGGAGGGCCCTACGAGCAGTACTTC
CDR3 protein: CASRLAGGPYEQYF
D gene: TRBD2
clone size: NA
J gene: TRBJ2-7
V gene: TRBV28

CDR3 DNA: TGTGCCAGCAGTGCTGACAGGGACTCACCCCTCCACTTT
CDR3 protein: CASSADRDSPLHF
D gene: TRBD1
clone size: NA
J gene: TRBJ1-6
V gene: TRBV25-1

CDR3 DNA: TGTGCCAGTAGTATAGGGGGCAGGGTGAACACCGGGGAGCTGTTTTTT
CDR3 protein: CASSIGGRVNTGELFF
D gene: NA
clone size: NA
J gene: TRBJ2-2
V gene: TRBV19

CDR3 DNA: TGTGCCAGCTCACCACCACCAGGGGCAAATGAGCAGTTCTTC
CDR3 protein: CASSPPPGANEQFF
D gene: NA
clone size: once
J gene: TRBJ2-1
V gene: TRBV18

CDR3 DNA: TGTGCCAGTAGACCCGACAGGGACCCCTACAATGAGCAGTTCTTC
CDR3 protein: CASRPDRDPYNEQFF
D gene: TRBD1
clone size: NA
J gene: TRBJ2-1
V gene: TRBV19

CDR3 DNA: TGTGCCAGCAGCTTAGACGGGACTAGTGTAGAGTTCTTC
CDR3 protein: CASSLDGTSVEFF
D gene: TRBD2
clone size: once
J gene: TRBJ2-1
V gene: TRBV7-8

CDR3 DNA: TGTGCCAGCAGCCAAGGGCAGGGGGCAGGAGACGAGCAGTTCTTC
CDR3 protein: CASSQGQGAGDEQFF
D gene: TRBD1
clone size: NA
J gene: TRBJ2-1
V gene: TRBV4-2

CDR3 DNA: TGTGCCAGCAGCTTAGAAACTAGCGGGTTGCAGTTCTTC
CDR3 protein: CASSLETSGLQFF
D gene: TRBD2
clone size: NA
J gene: TRBJ2-1
V gene: TRBV11-2

CDR3 DNA: TGCGCCAGGTCCACTAGATGGGAGCCGAGTATTAGCAATCAGCCCCAGCATTTT
CDR3 protein: CARSTRWEPSISNQPQHF
D gene: NA
clone size: few
J gene: TRBJ1-5
V gene: TRBV23-1

CDR3 DNA: TGTGCCAGCAGTTTCGGCCGGGGGCAGTCGACTAACTATGGCTACACCTTC
CDR3 protein: CASSFGRGQSTNYGYTF
D gene: NA
clone size: NA
J gene: TRBJ1-2
V gene: TRBV27

CDR3 DNA: TGTGCCAGCAGGACGGGTGGCAGCTTCGTTTATGGCTACACCTTC
CDR3 protein: CASRTGGSFVYGYTF
D gene: NA
clone size: NA
J gene: TRBJ1-2
V gene: TRBV28

CDR3 DNA: TGCGCCAGCAGCCAAGGACTAGCGGGAGGGGGATCCTACGAGCAGTACTTC
CDR3 protein: CASSQGLAGGGSYEQYF
D gene: TRBD2
clone size: NA
J gene: TRBJ2-7
V gene: TRBV4-3

CDR3 DNA: TGTGCCAGCAGTAAGCTGGGACAGGGTGGCGAGCAGTACTTC
CDR3 protein: CASSKLGQGGEQYF
D gene: TRBD1
clone size: once
J gene: TRBJ2-7
V gene: TRBV6-2/TRBV6-3

CDR3 DNA: TGTGCCAGCAGTCGACGACTAGCTTATACGCAGTATTTT
CDR3 protein: CASSRRLAYTQYF
D gene: TRBD2
clone size: NA
J gene: TRBJ2-3
V gene: TRBV6-5

CDR3 DNA: TGCGCCAGCAGCTTGAAGGACGGTTCACCCCTCCACTTT
CDR3 protein: CASSLKDGSPLHF
D gene: NA
clone size: few
J gene: TRBJ1-6
V gene: TRBV5-1

CDR3 DNA: TGTGCCTGGAGTAAGGGGCGGGAGACAGGCCCTGCGAACATTCAGTACTTC
CDR3 protein: CAWSKGRETGPANIQYF
D gene: NA
clone size: NA
J gene: TRBJ2-4
V gene: TRBV30

CDR3 DNA: TGTGCCAGCAGCTTAGTGCAGGTCGAGCAGTACTTC
CDR3 protein: CASSLVQVEQYF
D gene: NA
clone size: few
J gene: TRBJ2-7
V gene: TRBV7-9

CDR3 DNA: TGTGCCAGCAGCTTTGAGTCGGCTAGGAGCACAGATACGCAGTATTTT
CDR3 protein: CASSFESARSTDTQYF
D gene: NA
clone size: NA
J gene: TRBJ2-3
V gene: TRBV5-8

CDR3 DNA: TGTGCCAGTAGTCCCCAGTTGGGAGGCCCCGGGGCCAAAAACATTCAGTACTTC
CDR3 protein: CASSPQLGGPGAKNIQYF
D gene: NA
clone size: NA
J gene: TRBJ2-4
V gene: TRBV19

CDR3 DNA: TGTGCCAGCAGTTTAGCGGGCTCGTACAATGAGCAGTTCTTC
CDR3 protein: CASSLAGSYNEQFF
D gene: NA
clone size: NA
J gene: TRBJ2-1
V gene: TRBV27

CDR3 DNA: TGTGCCAGCAGCATGTCAGGGAACAATCAGCCCCAGCATTTT
CDR3 protein: CASSMSGNNQPQHF
D gene: NA
clone size: NA
J gene: TRBJ1-5
V gene: TRBV28

CDR3 DNA: TGTGCCAGCAGTTCCAGGGCGTGGGCCGAGCAGTACTTC
CDR3 protein: CASSSRAWAEQYF
D gene: NA
clone size: NA
J gene: TRBJ2-7
V gene: TRBV28

CDR3 DNA: TGTGCCAGCAGTTCCGGGACAGCGAGGGCCAGGAATTTT
CDR3 protein: CASSSGTARARNF
D gene: TRBD1
clone size: NA
J gene: TRBJ1-5
V gene: TRBV2

CDR3 DNA: TGTGCCAGCAGCTTGGATCCCAGTGAGTACGAGCAGTACTTC
CDR3 protein: CASSLDPSEYEQYF
D gene: NA
clone size: NA
J gene: TRBJ2-7
V gene: TRBV5-4

CDR3 DNA: TGTGCCAGTAGTATGATGTCCGGCGGGGGGACCTACAATGAGCAGTTCTTC
CDR3 protein: CASSMMSGGGTYNEQFF
D gene: TRBD2
clone size: NA
J gene: TRBJ2-1
V gene: TRBV19

CDR3 DNA: TGTGCCAGCACAGGGCAGGCCCCCTACGAGCAGTACTTC
CDR3 protein: CASTGQAPYEQYF
D gene: NA
clone size: NA
J gene: TRBJ2-7
V gene: TRBV28

CDR3 DNA: TGTGCCAGCAGTGAGGGGGGACCCCTTTGGGAGCAGTTCTTC
CDR3 protein: CASSEGGPLWEQFF
D gene: NA
clone size: NA
J gene: TRBJ2-1
V gene: TRBV6-1

CDR3 DNA: TGTGCCAGCAGGAAAGCCCTATTAAATGAAAAACTGTTTTTT
CDR3 protein: CASRKALLNEKLFF
D gene: NA
clone size: NA
J gene: TRBJ1-4
V gene: TRBV28

CDR3 DNA: TGTGCCTGGAGTCCGGCCCTCTACGAGCAGTACTTC
CDR3 protein: CAWSPALYEQYF
D gene: NA
clone size: NA
J gene: TRBJ2-7
V gene: TRBV30

CDR3 DNA: TGCGCCAGCAGCCTCCGGCAGGGGGAGACCCAGTACTTC
CDR3 protein: CASSLRQGETQYF
D gene: NA
clone size: NA
J gene: TRBJ2-5
V gene: TRBV5-1

CDR3 DNA: TGTGCCAGCAGGGAGGGCGCCCCCGGGCAGCCCCAGCATTTT
CDR3 protein: CASREGAPGQPQHF
D gene: NA
clone size: once
J gene: TRBJ1-5
V gene: TRBV27

CDR3 DNA: TGTGCCACCCAGGACCTGGGATACACTGAAGCTTTCTTT
CDR3 protein: CATQDLGYTEAFF
D gene: NA
clone size: NA
J gene: TRBJ1-1
V gene: TRBV24-1

CDR3 DNA: TGCAGCGTTGAGAGGGCGGACATTCAGTACTTC
CDR3 protein: CSVERADIQYF
D gene: NA
clone size: once
J gene: TRBJ2-4
V gene: TRBV29-1

CDR3 DNA: TGTGCCAGCAGTTACCTCGGACGGAGGAACACTGAAGCTTTCTTT
CDR3 protein: CASSYLGRRNTEAFF
D gene: NA
clone size: few
J gene: TRBJ1-1
V gene: TRBV6-5

CDR3 DNA: TGTGCCATCAGTGACACAGACCACGAGCAGTACTTC
CDR3 protein: CAISDTDHEQYF
D gene: NA
clone size: few
J gene: TRBJ2-7
V gene: TRBV10-3

CDR3 DNA: TGTGCCAGCAGTCCGGGACAGCTTAACACCGGGGAGCTGTTTTTT
CDR3 protein: CASSPGQLNTGELFF
D gene: TRBD1
clone size: NA
J gene: TRBJ2-2
V gene: TRBV6-5